This is a list of T cell receptor beta chains from one sample in a study of T cell changes during pregnancy in multiple sclerosis. Only in-frame clones appear in the TCRdb table, and some are missing; sequencing was by immunoSEQ multiplex PCR. The sample consists of 70,000 to 95,000 clones, about 93% of them appearing once. Sequenced here: peripheral blood, sampled in the first trimester of pregnancy. Receptors were obtained from a female donor with multiple sclerosis, enrolled in a pregnancy study. Each CDR3 is given with its conserved first and last residue. The D gene is left open where the match is weak. Size tells how often a clone was seen (once, few, many) or the class of an expanded clone, and some rows leave it out.

NA	TRBD2	TRBJ2-5	TRBV7-8	CASSLPRGSGGAFPQETQYF	TGTGCCAGCAGCCTCCCACGGGGTAGCGGGGGGGCCTTTCCCCAAGAGACCCAGTACTTC
NA	NA	TRBJ1-6	TRBV19	CASSPTGKRMNSPLHF	TGTGCCAGTAGTCCTACAGGGAAGAGAATGAATTCACCCCTCCACTTT
NA	NA	TRBJ2-7	TRBV10-1	CASSETRLGEQYF	TGCGCCAGCAGTGAAACTAGGTTGGGCGAGCAGTACTTC
NA	NA	TRBJ1-2	TRBV18	CASSPKENYGYTF	TGTGCCAGCTCACCAAAGGAGAACTATGGCTACACCTTC
NA	NA	TRBJ1-2	TRBV21-1	CASSRTGGHGYTF	TGTGCCAGCAGCCGGACAGGGGGGCATGGCTACACCTTC
NA	NA	TRBJ2-1	TRBV21-1	CASLHLAGGIHEQFF	TGTGCCAGCCTCCATCTAGCGGGGGGTATCCATGAGCAGTTCTTC
NA	TRBD1	TRBJ1-5	TRBV15	CATSREKGAYSNQPQHF	TGTGCCACCAGCAGAGAGAAGGGGGCGTATAGCAATCAGCCCCAGCATTTT
NA	TRBD2	TRBJ2-2	TRBV9	CASSVASGGLLNTGELFF	TGTGCCAGCAGCGTAGCTAGCGGGGGGCTTCTAAACACCGGGGAGCTGTTTTTT
NA	NA	TRBJ2-7	TRBV7-8	CASSQLDPGDYEQYF	TGTGCCAGCAGCCAACTAGACCCCGGGGACTACGAGCAGTACTTC
NA	NA	TRBJ2-5	TRBV15	CATSPGAEGVQGTQYF	TGTGCCACCAGCCCCGGTGCAGAGGGGGTTCAGGGGACCCAGTACTTC
NA	NA	TRBJ2-6	TRBV2	CASSGWRTVSGANVLTF	TGTGCCAGCAGTGGATGGCGGACTGTCTCTGGGGCCAACGTCCTGACTTTC
once	NA	TRBJ2-5	TRBV19	CASSAIKETQYF	TGTGCCAGTAGTGCTATAAAAGAGACCCAGTACTTC
NA	NA	TRBJ2-1	TRBV2	CASSALRSYNEQFF	TGTGCCAGCAGTGCCCTCCGCTCCTACAATGAGCAGTTCTTC
NA	NA	TRBJ1-2	TRBV14	CASSQDQGSIYGYTF	TGTGCCAGCAGCCAAGATCAGGGCTCCATTTATGGCTACACCTTC